Described below is a single T cell receptor (beta chain) sequence and its context. In this sample, this clonotype turned up many times. Its recognized antigen is unknown. No per-base quality is available; no much larger clone lies one base away. The entry originates in a study of T-cell memory formation after mild COVID-19 (dated by TCRdb to about 2021). At the level of the whole study: Most TCR sequence clusters were specific to one of the two donors. In a couple of donors, T-cell clones that expanded and contracted after mild COVID-19 were tracked by sequencing TCRalpha and TCRbeta repertoires over time. Two young, previously healthy adult volunteers made up the cohort, one male and one female. Overall study results and their limits: SARS-CoV-2 specificity of the second-wave clones peaking on day 37 was not confirmed. Contracting CD4+ clones were found mainly in CM and EM memory subsets, while CD8+ clones were enriched in EMRA. Some responding clones were found in pre-infection memory, which suggests that pre-existing cross-reactive memory T cells took part in the SARS-CoV-2 response. Only two mild cases were covered by the study, and larger cohorts that include severe cases with pre-infection samples were considered necessary. From day 15 to 85, contracting clones showed balanced CD4/CD8 phenotypes, whereas a second wave of clones that expanded from day 15 to 37 leaned towards CD4+.

Ficoll-Paque density gradient centrifugation was used to isolate PBMCs. The sequencing machine was an Illumina NovaSeq 6000. Using 5'RACE with constant-segment primers, TCRalpha and TCRbeta cDNA libraries were constructed, with sample barcodes and unique molecular identifiers added in the process. Trizol reagent was used to extract RNA from every sample. Amplification of the libraries took two PCR steps, and the second step added a second sample barcode plus Illumina TruSeq adapters. The libraries were sequenced on an Illumina NovaSeq using 2 x 150 bp paired-end reads. In the authors' own workflow: The reads were demultiplexed and collapsed into UMI-guided consensus sequences using migec v1.2.7. With mixcr v2.1.11, UMI consensuses were aligned to TRA and TRB V and J templates and assembled into clonotypes. A clonotype was counted as expanded or contracted only if both edgeR and NoisET called the change significant, with noise models trained on biological replicates. edgeR calls used a false discovery rate-adjusted p below 0.01 and a log2 fold-change threshold of 1. As an exploratory analysis of dynamics, PCA with hierarchical clustering was applied to max-normalized trajectories of the 1000 most abundant clonotypes. Separately sequenced CD4+ and CD8+ repertoires were used to assign the CD4 or CD8 phenotype of responding clones. TCRdb applied fastp at Q25 and MiXCR to the public reads, then kept only in-frame beta chains. All rows with the same CDR3 protein become a single entry with the most common DNA and genes. TCRdb's processing, not the study's, gives the V and J calls here. The sample has roughly 300,000 distinct CDR3 sequences on record, roughly 16% of them singletons. Jointly, the top ten make up roughly 24% of the sample.

From its cysteine to its phenylalanine, the CDR3 spans 16 amino acids. The read is trimmed to its CDR3 DNA, 48 bases read in frame from base 1. From V the trimming removes 0 bases and from J it removes 7 bases, while the gene matches leave 8 bases of the junction unaccounted for. The CDR1 and CDR2 encoded by the germline V gene are LGHNA and YSLEER. Sequencing was performed on PBMCs or a T cell subset sorted from them (not recorded which). The receptor's source is a man in his late teens or twenties who had mild COVID-19 (a few samples of this study predate the infection). The sample titles of this study are shuffled in the database, so cell type and time point are left out; the donor was told from shared clones. Recombination linked TRBV4-3 to TRBJ2-3, with 9 junctional bases fitting TRBD2. In nucleotides, the sequence is TGCGCCAGCAGCCAAGAGCTGGCTAGCGGGGCAAATACGCAGTATTTT. Its coded protein is CASSQELASGANTQYF.